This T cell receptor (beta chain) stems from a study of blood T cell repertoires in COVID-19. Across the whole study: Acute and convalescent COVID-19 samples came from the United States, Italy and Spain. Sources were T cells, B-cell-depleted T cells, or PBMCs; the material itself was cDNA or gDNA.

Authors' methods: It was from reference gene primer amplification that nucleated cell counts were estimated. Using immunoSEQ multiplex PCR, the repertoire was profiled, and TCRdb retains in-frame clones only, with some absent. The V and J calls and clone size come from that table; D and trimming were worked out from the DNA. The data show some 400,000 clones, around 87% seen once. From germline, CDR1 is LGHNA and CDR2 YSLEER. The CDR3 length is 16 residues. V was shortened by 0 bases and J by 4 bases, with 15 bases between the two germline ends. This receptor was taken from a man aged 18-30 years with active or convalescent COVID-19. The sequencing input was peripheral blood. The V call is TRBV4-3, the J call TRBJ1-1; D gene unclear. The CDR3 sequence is CASSQDGGRLSTEAFF. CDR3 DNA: TGCGCCAGCAGCCAAGATGGTGGGAGACTGAGCACTGAAGCTTTCTTT.